This paragraph reports one TCR beta chain. Its antigen is unknown. No clone much larger than this one lies a single base away; base qualities are absent. The immunoSEQ hsTCRB v3.0 assay was used at survey level resolution to sequence the TRB variable region. The targeted TRB sequencing depth was roughly 40,000-55,000 T-cell genomes per sample. TRB libraries were pooled and sequenced on an Illumina MiSeq using a v3 150-cycle kit. In the original analysis: Repertoire analysis was performed in R inside a reproducible Nextflow workflow that covered QC, data transformation and analysis. Custom analyses were implemented in LymphoSeq2, an R package for AIRR-Seq data exploration. After excluding a few samples that yielded fewer than 5000 total TRB sequences, 188 HIV repertoires remained for analysis. Of the roughly 180 retained HIV repertoires, approximately 60 were collected before and more than 120 after ART initiation. Repertoires were downsampled to 5000 TRB nucleotide sequences, and summary statistics were averaged over 100 downsampling iterations. TRB sequences were retained for analysis only if CDR3 regions of at least seven amino acids were present. Diversity was measured with a Shannon entropy-derived clonality score and the Gini coefficient. In the repertoire networks, any two of the top 5000 CDR3 amino acid sequences were connected whenever the two sequences differed by an edit distance of one. GLIPH2 predicted antigen specificity groups and MHC restriction for TRB CDR3 amino acid sequences. To flag known associations with CMV, EBV, HIV or tissue antigens, CDR3 amino acid sequences were compared against VDJdb and McPAS-TCR. Pre-ART, post-ART and control groups were compared with Wilcoxon signed-rank tests and Holm-Bonferroni correction. What TCRdb holds here is the immuneACCESS table cut down to in-frame rearrangements. Part of the clones is not present; checked against another copy, under half of the missing clones reflect an unresolved V gene, and the others are unexplained. V and J calls and clone size are those listed in that table; D and trimming were worked out from the DNA. A total of about 27,000 clones appear in this sample, approximately 78% of them only once. Approximately 9% of the sample lies in the top ten.

Inclusion was restricted to participants for whom at least one PBMC sample before ART initiation and at least two post-ART samples were available. Treatment was received in the United States of America by all participants with HIV. Before DNA extraction, cryopreserved samples containing roughly 0.9-11 million PBMC were thawed and washed. At the time of the earliest PBMC sample for each participant with HIV, ages ranged from roughly 23 to 55 years. Each participant contributed PBMC samples from 1-4 timepoints before ART initiation and 2-8 timepoints after ART initiation, with a median of 7 samples. Serial HIV viral load, CD4+ T-cell count, ART history and demographic data were obtained for every participant. Genomic DNA was extracted from unsorted PBMC with a Qiagen kit on a QIAcube, with processing performed in batches of 12 samples. This sample was taken from a study of long-term antiretroviral therapy in people with HIV (dated by TCRdb to the early 2020s). Regarding the study in general: The earliest samples were collected roughly a decade before the 2015 WHO recommendation for immediate ART, at a time when ART was usually postponed until CD4 counts fell. About 40% of the roughly 30 participants with HIV were female. No cross-contamination during QIAcube processing turned up in test extractions that ran a monoclonal T-cell line alongside 30 or so polyclonal samples. A retrospective serial study tested whether ART initiation and durable HIV suppression were associated with changes in peripheral blood TRB repertoire composition and diversity. A total of 192 cryopreserved PBMC samples were contributed to the cohort by 30 adults with confirmed HIV infection, with samples collected serially over a mean of approximately six years (range 1-12). General findings and caveats noted by the study authors: No data were available on ART adherence, viral resistance or therapy changes, limiting inferences about post-ART repertoire changes. ART initiation was associated with a significant increase in TRB diversity, but diversity stayed significantly below transplant donor controls even after long-term ART. The samples span the years 2004 to 2017, and the ART regimens used at that time may not be as effective as current regimens. Because pre-ART samples had limited cell numbers, profiling was done on unsorted PBMC rather than on sorted CD4+ and CD8+ T cells. Compared with controls, HIV repertoires had narrower CDR3 length ranges, and the network structure pointed to an antigen-experienced repertoire that shifted only slightly toward naive after ART. Because PBMC availability was limited, only the TCR beta chain was sequenced, with no alpha chain pairing. Expanded TRB clones identified before ART initiation dominated the repertoire at all time points, although this dominance fluctuated and declined in many PLHIV after ART.

The junction shows trimming of 5 bases on V and 1 base on J, plus 8 bases between the germline ends. Taken from cysteine to phenylalanine, the CDR3 has 13 residues. Just the 39-base CDR3 DNA is kept, in frame starting at base 1. The germline V gene specifies SGHVS as CDR1 and FQNEAQ as CDR2. This receptor was identified in a man aged 35 to 55 with HIV. Sequenced material: unsorted PBMCs, taken 3 years after starting antiretroviral therapy. The sequence is built from TRBV7-8 and TRBJ2-5; 5 matching bases give a weak D call of TRBD2. The sequenced DNA is TGTGCCAGCAGCCGGGGTTCCCAAGAGACCCAGTACTTC. Its translation is CASSRGSQETQYF.